This TCR beta chain came from a study of T-cell reconstitution after alpha-beta-depleted transplantation in children. The study, taken as a whole, reports: Expanded graft clones numbering several hundred reportedly gave rise to alpha-beta T cells about two months after transplant. One year after transplant, T-cell counts and diversity came mostly from newly produced T cells.

Molecular barcoding with unique molecular identifiers was used for the TCRbeta library. TCRdb itself ran the PCR reads through MiXCR, one entry per CDR3 protein. Found here are about 110,000 distinct CDR3 sequences, almost 6.5% of them singletons; the top ten hold roughly 24%. The CDR3 length is 17 residues. V lost 4 bases to trimming and J lost 3 bases, with 21 bases between them. Germline V gene lookup returns CDR1 KGHSH and CDR2 LQKENI. This clonotype was observed a handful of times. Its antigen remains unknown. Sequenced here: PBMCs, mostly from graft donor cells, sampled 360 days after TCRalphabeta/CD19-depleted stem cell transplant. The rearrangement joins TRBV18 to TRBJ1-1; D is possibly TRBD1 (5 bases). The source of this sequence is a male patient between 2 and 15 years old who had a stem cell transplant for acute lymphoblastic leukemia, so the T cells may come from the graft donor. This CDR3 reads CASSRQGAWYVDTEAFF. As DNA, the CDR3 is TGTGCCAGCTCACGTCAAGGGGCCTGGTATGTAGACACTGAAGCTTTCTTT.